This section outlines one T cell receptor beta chain sequence together with its context. These data belong to a study of OX40 agonist ivuxolimab in advanced cancers. The CDR3 length is 13 residues. The germline gives CDR1 MNHEY, CDR2 SVGAGI. V was clipped by 5 bases and J by 9 bases, with 11 bases between them. Clones were sequenced by immunoSEQ multiplex PCR, and TCRdb holds only the in-frame ones, with some missing. Found here are under 70,000 clones, 75% to 90% of them singletons; the top ten hold roughly 13%. The chain couples TRBV6-5 to TRBJ1-6; unclear D gene. The source of this sequence is an adult with an advanced solid tumor such as melanoma, head and neck, liver or kidney cancer. The sample consisted of CD4+ or CD8+ T cells sorted from blood, taken in a trial of the OX40 agonist ivuxolimab. The chain's CDR3 is CASSHEAVSPLHF. The CDR3 nucleotides are TGTGCCAGCAGTCACGAGGCGGTTTCACCCCTCCACTTT.